This TCR beta chain is from a study of cytomegalovirus exposure and HLA in healthy donors (dated by TCRdb to about 2017). About the study as a whole: According to an earlier analysis of 550 to 700 of the donors, 150 million to 200 million T cells yielded some 120 million unique TCR beta sequences and roughly 280 Gb of sequence data. The study combined high-throughput TCR immunosequencing, statistical association of individual TCRs with disease status, and machine learning to predict cytomegalovirus infection status. An early release that covered fewer than 750 HLA-typed donors contained approximately 300 gigabases of sequencing data and about 93 million unique TCR sequences. Roughly 5 DR-DQ haplotypes were handled as single units for association and clustering, since linkage in the cohort was strong. A later analysis re-analyzed previously published TCR beta repertoires from hundreds of donors and added high-resolution HLA genotyping to study TCR occurrence patterns. The aim of the study was to test whether cataloging public T cell receptors could identify signatures of past pathogen exposure. To decide whether each TCR beta V gene segment behaved as functional or pseudogenic, an earlier analysis of some 570 of the donors relied on high-throughput TCR beta sequencing. Donor age, sex, ethnicity and CMV serostatus were collected together with the repertoire data. Both class I and class II loci were covered by HLA typing, at four-digit resolution. The later analysis used no new phenotypic data to find candidate immune exposures, relying instead on TCR beta sequences and their occurrence across donors. In a later genetic analysis, genome-wide SNP genotypes for about three fifths of the roughly 670 donors were used, and that subset was treated as a discovery cohort. A separate validation cohort of roughly 130 different subjects was used in addition to the 666-subject first cohort. Across roughly 420 genotyped donors of the cohort, an average of about 240,000 unique TCR beta nucleotide sequences per donor were sequenced, and 15% to 20% of those sequences were non-productive. Of the roughly 400 genotyped donors, about 84% fell in the genetic ancestry cluster associated with self-reported Caucasian donors. The T cell repertoires of several hundred subjects were profiled by immunosequencing and related to cytomegalovirus serostatus. The number of typed donors differed by locus: roughly 629-640 for A, B, C, DRB1 and DQB1; some 500 for DQA1; fewer than 610 for DPA1; and around 450 for DPB1. All discovery cohort repertoires had been generated using a single sequencing platform. General findings and caveats noted by the study authors: It was suggested by the authors that the approach could potentially be generalized to other disease states and immunological phenotypes. Across donors, most TCR sequences were observed very rarely, whereas some public TCRs were present in many individuals. Assigning TCR associations to individual alleles was difficult when HLA alleles, especially DR and DQ, strongly co-occurred. Only TCR beta chains were sequenced in this cohort, and the absence of alpha or paired-chain data limited detectable features. Because HLA typing was missing for some donors at each locus, association tests included only the typed subset. Presence/absence analyses assumed roughly uniform sequencing depth across donors, an assumption that may not hold. In a later analysis, HLA-associated TCR beta chains showed more clonal expansion and lower generation probabilities than non-associated chains that were equally common. Immune exposure information for the cohort was limited to CMV serostatus. Several of the top co-occurrence clusters appeared to be linked to parvovirus B19, influenza, CMV and Epstein-Barr virus, according to a later analysis. Specific HLA alleles were associated with 18,000 or so TCR beta sequences at a false discovery rate of 0.05 in a later analysis. V-gene and J-gene trimming of TCR beta chains was associated with a missense DCLRE1C variant in a later genetic analysis, and the association was replicated in an independent cohort. The earlier analysis of 587 of the donors excluded some 16 rarely observed V segments, including chromosome 9 orphons, because counts were too low. In a later analysis, most CMV-associated TCR beta chains were found to appear HLA-restricted, with HLA associations seemingly driven largely by CMV exposure. A later analysis found that TCR association rates varied across HLA loci, with DRB1 alleles showing the most associated TCRs and HLA-C alleles the fewest. The 87-base-pair reads could not distinguish some IMGT-functional V segments, including TRBV6-2 and TRBV6-3, so those segments were excluded. A group of highly shared sequence variants was considered likely to be a technical artifact of the sequencing pipeline. In vitro tests confirmed that a few of the cytomegalovirus-associated TCR beta chains recognize cytomegalovirus antigens. A further reported finding was that TCR beta sequences accurately predicted the HLA-A and HLA-B alleles for most subjects in the first cohort. The study gave a list of around 170 TCR beta chains associated with cytomegalovirus. The classifier was reported to diagnose cytomegalovirus status with high specificity and sensitivity in both the original and validation cohorts. Linkage disequilibrium might explain the correlated functional status among segregating V segments, but an unknown experimental factor could not be excluded. In an earlier analysis of about 540 of the donors, most TCR beta V segments were observed in productive rearrangements about 87% or about 30% of the time, broadly matching IMGT annotations. According to a later genetic analysis, donors in an Asian-associated ancestry cluster had fewer N-insertions in productive TCRs than the roughly 700-donor mean.

The cohort consisted of hundreds of healthy bone marrow donors. At the time of sampling, all cohort members were nominally healthy, though unrecorded immune exposures were likely present. The donor was CMV seropositive and was included in the group of 250 to 300 seropositive cohort members. A peripheral blood sample was provided by each donor, and peripheral blood mononuclear cells were used for TCR beta sequencing. Genomic DNA extraction from the blood cell samples was performed with the Qiagen DNeasy Blood Extraction Kit. As to this clone: Its cognate antigen has yet to be identified. The record has no base qualities; no much larger clone is one base away.

Libraries were made using the immunoSEQ multiplex PCR assay. A mixture of 60 forward primers for TCR Vbeta segments and 13 reverse primers for TCR Jbeta segments was used in the multiplex PCR. A multiplex PCR assay on genomic DNA amplified the CDR3 region of rearranged TCR beta genes. On the Illumina HiSeq System, the amplified TCR beta libraries were sequenced as 87-base-pair reads. The original pipeline was this. A later analysis tallied roughly 76 million unique TCR beta chains across the 600 to 700 repertoires, and some 10 million of those chains were shared by two or more donors. A nearest-neighbor algorithm error-corrected the raw reads and collapsed the reads into unique sequences, merging closely related sequences to remove PCR and sequencing errors. V, D and J gene segments were assigned by aligning CDR3 sequences to IMGT reference sequences. For a sequence to be retained, at least a six-nucleotide match to both a V gene segment and a J gene segment was required. Rearrangements were classified as productive when the CDR3 lacked stop codons and remained in frame with V and J, and all other rearrangements were classified as non-productive. CDR3 was defined according to IMGT convention as the region running from the second conserved V-encoded cysteine to the conserved J-encoded phenylalanine. The earlier analysis of roughly 590 of the donors excluded sequences that lacked an unambiguous match to a single V gene segment. In an earlier analysis of 587 of the donors, a V segment was called functional when productive rearrangements were above 56.7%, and segregating when the standard deviation between donors exceeded 5%. A statistical classification framework was built to diagnose cytomegalovirus status from the catalog of TCR beta chain sequences. In a later analysis, TCR nucleotide sequences were compared against IMGT/GENE-DB human TR gene sequences so that V and J genes could be assigned. A later analysis assigned CDR3 sequences and most-parsimonious VDJ recombination scenarios with the TCRdist pipeline. In a later analysis, each TCR beta chain was defined by its CDR3 amino acid sequence together with its V-gene family, and reads without a unique V-gene family were excluded. As a way to deal with suspected cross-contamination and a sequencing artifact, a later analysis dropped 500 to 700 nucleotide sequences that were highly shared and had low generation probability. In a later analysis, a clonal expansion index for each public chain was calculated from normalized within-repertoire ranks of inferred template counts. In a later analysis, generation probabilities were computed using a VDJ recombination model fitted to out-of-frame rearrangements, and the results were checked against IGoR. In a later analysis, TCR-TCR, TCR-HLA and TCR-CMV co-occurrence was scored with hypergeometric tests, and a repertoire-size bias correction was applied to TCR pairs. A later analysis estimated false discovery rates by permuting HLA or CMV assignments 20 times. A later analysis grouped co-occurring TCRs with DBSCAN, adding TCRdist sequence similarity when clustering within HLA-allele-positive subsets. Repertoires with fewer than 30,000 or more than 120,000 public chains, plus five repertoires with anomalous nucleotide sharing, were excluded from co-occurrence clustering. The source is immuneACCESS, and TCRdb retained only in-frame sequences with V and J called. Part of the clones is not carried over; for the studies checked, unresolved V genes explain less than half of this, and the remainder is unexplained. V and J calls and clone size follow that table, whereas D and trimming were derived from the DNA. The sample has 45,000 to 65,000 clones on record, approximately 80% of them singletons. The ten largest make up 2.5% to 3.5% of the sample.

The V end gives up 3 bases and the J end 4 bases, leaving 4 bases in the junction not matched to a gene. The germline V gene supplies CDR1 SGHRS and CDR2 YFSETQ. The CDR3 spans 14 residues, from the cysteine through the phenylalanine. CDR3 DNA only is kept here, 42 bases in frame from base 1. Sequenced: PBMCs. The sequence links TRBV5-1 to TRBJ2-5, and TRBD2 aligns with 9 junction nucleotides. The clonotype comes from a woman in her 40s in good health and CMV-seropositive. For the CDR3, the sequence is CASSSTSGIETQYF. Read as DNA, the sequence is TGCGCCAGCAGCTCGACTAGCGGAATAGAGACCCAGTACTTC.